A selection of T cell receptor beta chains follows, all from one sample in a study of cytomegalovirus exposure and HLA in healthy donors. Some clones are missing from TCRdb's copy, which holds only in-frame ones; the method was immunoSEQ multiplex PCR. This table holds about 120,000 clones, more than 75% found once. The sequencing input was PBMCs. These receptors all come from a woman aged 40-49 years in good health and CMV-seropositive. Each CDR3 is given with its conserved first and last residue. The order of the fields is clone size, D gene, V gene, J gene, CDR3 protein, CDR3 DNA. The D gene is left open where the match is weak. Clone size is given for some rows only: seen once, a few or many times, or a class if the clone is expanded.

clone size: .
D gene: .
V gene: TRBV18
J gene: TRBJ2-3
CDR3 protein: CASSPGWPTGADTQYF
CDR3 DNA: TGTGCCAGCTCACCAGGGTGGCCGACCGGGGCAGATACGCAGTATTTT

clone size: .
D gene: .
V gene: TRBV30
J gene: TRBJ1-2
CDR3 protein: CAWSSQGPYGYTF
CDR3 DNA: TGTGCCTGGAGTTCTCAGGGCCCCTATGGCTACACCTTC

clone size: .
D gene: TRBD1
V gene: TRBV5-1
J gene: TRBJ1-1
CDR3 protein: CASSLDRGRTEAFF
CDR3 DNA: TGCGCCAGCAGCTTGGACAGGGGGAGGACTGAAGCTTTCTTT

clone size: few
D gene: TRBD1
V gene: TRBV27
J gene: TRBJ1-5
CDR3 protein: CASSPRWGQGAYSNQPQHF
CDR3 DNA: TGTGCCAGCAGTCCCCGTTGGGGACAGGGGGCTTATAGCAATCAGCCCCAGCATTTT

clone size: .
D gene: TRBD1
V gene: TRBV6-5
J gene: TRBJ2-1
CDR3 protein: CASSASGTGESEQFF
CDR3 DNA: TGTGCCAGCAGTGCATCGGGGACAGGGGAAAGTGAGCAGTTCTTC

clone size: .
D gene: TRBD1
V gene: TRBV19
J gene: TRBJ1-1
CDR3 protein: CASRGETGVANTEAFF
CDR3 DNA: TGTGCCAGTAGGGGTGAGACAGGGGTGGCGAACACTGAAGCTTTCTTT

clone size: few
D gene: .
V gene: TRBV2
J gene: TRBJ1-4
CDR3 protein: CASSELGRTNEKLFF
CDR3 DNA: TGTGCCAGCAGTGAATTGGGCAGAACTAATGAAAAACTGTTTTTT

clone size: .
D gene: .
V gene: TRBV13
J gene: TRBJ2-7
CDR3 protein: CASSKEKGRYEQYF
CDR3 DNA: TGTGCCAGCAGCAAAGAGAAAGGGAGATACGAGCAGTACTTC

clone size: .
D gene: .
V gene: TRBV6-1
J gene: TRBJ1-6
CDR3 protein: CASSGPGSPLHF
CDR3 DNA: TGTGCCAGCAGTGGGCCGGGTTCACCCCTCCACTTT

clone size: .
D gene: .
V gene: TRBV6-5
J gene: TRBJ1-6
CDR3 protein: CASGYSDYNSPLHF
CDR3 DNA: TGTGCCAGCGGGTACAGTGATTATAATTCACCCCTCCACTTT

clone size: .
D gene: .
V gene: TRBV5-1
J gene: TRBJ1-2
CDR3 protein: CASSYQDSNYGYTF
CDR3 DNA: TGCGCCAGCAGCTACCAAGACAGTAACTATGGCTACACCTTC

clone size: .
D gene: .
V gene: TRBV28
J gene: TRBJ1-4
CDR3 protein: CATLREDNEKLFF
CDR3 DNA: TGTGCCACCCTGAGAGAAGATAATGAAAAACTGTTTTTT

clone size: .
D gene: TRBD1
V gene: TRBV4-2
J gene: TRBJ1-3
CDR3 protein: CASSQEGQGLAGNTIYF
CDR3 DNA: TGTGCCAGCAGCCAGGAGGGACAGGGCCTAGCTGGAAACACCATATATTTT

clone size: .
D gene: .
V gene: TRBV7-9
J gene: TRBJ2-1
CDR3 protein: CASSRGTGSYNEQFF
CDR3 DNA: TGTGCCAGCAGCCGGGGGACGGGATCCTACAATGAGCAGTTCTTC

clone size: .
D gene: .
V gene: TRBV5-6
J gene: TRBJ2-7
CDR3 protein: CASKLQGPYEQYF
CDR3 DNA: TGTGCCAGCAAGTTACAGGGACCCTACGAGCAGTACTTC

clone size: .
D gene: TRBD1
V gene: TRBV6-5
J gene: TRBJ1-1
CDR3 protein: CASSPPGQGAEAFF
CDR3 DNA: TGTGCCAGCAGCCCACCCGGACAGGGGGCTGAAGCTTTCTTT

clone size: .
D gene: .
V gene: TRBV6-1
J gene: TRBJ1-4
CDR3 protein: CASSEYEGGGTNEKLFF
CDR3 DNA: TGTGCCAGCAGTGAATACGAGGGCGGCGGGACTAATGAAAAACTGTTTTTT

clone size: .
D gene: TRBD1
V gene: TRBV15
J gene: TRBJ2-5
CDR3 protein: CATSRDTGGWEETQYF
CDR3 DNA: TGTGCCACCAGCAGAGATACAGGGGGCTGGGAAGAGACCCAGTACTTC

clone size: .
D gene: .
V gene: TRBV10-3
J gene: TRBJ1-1
CDR3 protein: CAISESGRRNTEAFF
CDR3 DNA: TGTGCCATCAGTGAGTCGGGGCGGCGGAACACTGAAGCTTTCTTT

clone size: .
D gene: .
V gene: TRBV10-2
J gene: TRBJ1-6
CDR3 protein: CASRAPGSPLHF
CDR3 DNA: TGCGCCAGCAGGGCGCCGGGGTCACCCCTCCACTTT

clone size: .
D gene: TRBD1
V gene: TRBV11-2
J gene: TRBJ2-7
CDR3 protein: CASSWKTGTGPYEQYF
CDR3 DNA: TGTGCCAGCAGCTGGAAGACCGGGACAGGGCCCTACGAGCAGTACTTC

clone size: few
D gene: TRBD2
V gene: TRBV11-2
J gene: TRBJ2-7
CDR3 protein: CASSLELAGAYEQYF
CDR3 DNA: TGTGCCAGCAGCTTAGAACTAGCGGGGGCCTACGAGCAGTACTTC

clone size: once
D gene: TRBD1
V gene: TRBV5-6
J gene: TRBJ1-1
CDR3 protein: CASSLGQGILGTEAFF
CDR3 DNA: TGTGCCAGCAGCTTGGGACAGGGGATTTTGGGGACTGAAGCTTTCTTT

clone size: .
D gene: .
V gene: TRBV2
J gene: TRBJ1-1
CDR3 protein: CASRDRTEAFF
CDR3 DNA: TGTGCCAGCAGAGACAGAACTGAAGCTTTCTTT

clone size: .
D gene: .
V gene: TRBV6-1
J gene: TRBJ2-7
CDR3 protein: CASSDDRLSYEQYF
CDR3 DNA: TGTGCCAGCAGTGATGACAGGCTCTCCTACGAGCAGTACTTC

clone size: few
D gene: .
V gene: TRBV19
J gene: TRBJ2-1
CDR3 protein: CASSISRAYNEQFF
CDR3 DNA: TGTGCCAGTAGTATAAGCCGGGCCTACAATGAGCAGTTCTTC

clone size: few
D gene: .
V gene: TRBV10-3
J gene: TRBJ1-3
CDR3 protein: CAISPRVPISSGNTIYF
CDR3 DNA: TGTGCCATCAGCCCCCGGGTCCCTATTAGCTCTGGAAACACCATATATTTT

clone size: .
D gene: .
V gene: TRBV18
J gene: TRBJ1-6
CDR3 protein: CASSPLDRNNSPLHF
CDR3 DNA: TGTGCCAGCTCACCCCTTGACAGAAATAATTCACCCCTCCACTTT